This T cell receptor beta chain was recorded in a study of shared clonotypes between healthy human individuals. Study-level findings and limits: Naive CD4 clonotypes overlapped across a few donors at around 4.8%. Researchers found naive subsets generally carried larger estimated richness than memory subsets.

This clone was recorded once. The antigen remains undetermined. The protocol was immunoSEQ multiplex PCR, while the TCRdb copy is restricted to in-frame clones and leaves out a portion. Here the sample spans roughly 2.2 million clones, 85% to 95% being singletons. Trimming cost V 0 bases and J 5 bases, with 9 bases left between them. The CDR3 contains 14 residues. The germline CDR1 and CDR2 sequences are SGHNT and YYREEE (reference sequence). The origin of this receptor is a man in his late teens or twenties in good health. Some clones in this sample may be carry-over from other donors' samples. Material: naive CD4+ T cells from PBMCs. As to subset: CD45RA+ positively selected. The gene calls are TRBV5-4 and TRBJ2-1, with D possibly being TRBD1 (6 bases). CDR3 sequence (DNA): TGTGCCAGCAGCTTGGGGGACACCAACAATGAGCAGTTCTTC. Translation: CASSLGDTNNEQFF.